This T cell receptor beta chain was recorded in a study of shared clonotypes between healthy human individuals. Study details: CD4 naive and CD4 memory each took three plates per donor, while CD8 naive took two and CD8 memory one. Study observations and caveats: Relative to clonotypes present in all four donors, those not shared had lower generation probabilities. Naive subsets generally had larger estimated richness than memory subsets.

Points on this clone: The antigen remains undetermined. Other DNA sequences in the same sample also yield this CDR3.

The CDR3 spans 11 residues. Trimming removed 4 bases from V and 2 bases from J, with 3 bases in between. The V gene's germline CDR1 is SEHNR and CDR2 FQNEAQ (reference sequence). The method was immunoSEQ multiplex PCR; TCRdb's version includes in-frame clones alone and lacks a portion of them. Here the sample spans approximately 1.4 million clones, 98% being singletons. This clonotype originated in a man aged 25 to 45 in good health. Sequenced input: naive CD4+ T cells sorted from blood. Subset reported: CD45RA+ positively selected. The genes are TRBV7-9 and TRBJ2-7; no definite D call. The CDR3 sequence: CASSSTYEQYF. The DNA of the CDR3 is TGTGCCAGCAGCTCGACCTACGAGCAGTACTTC.